This entry lists 5 T cell receptor beta chains sequenced from one sample in a study of blood T cell repertoires in COVID-19 (dated by TCRdb to between 2020 and 2021). Receptors were amplified or captured by the immunoSEQ multiplex PCR assay. Imported from immuneACCESS, the table was reduced by TCRdb to in-frame sequences with V and J called. These copies leave out some clones; in studies compared against another copy, an unresolved V gene accounts for under half, and the cause of the remainder is not known. The sample includes about 410,000 clones, with around 86% observed a single time. The ten largest clonotypes hold over 1.3% of the sample. The source material was peripheral blood. The origin of the receptors is a woman aged 30 to 39 with active or convalescent COVID-19.

V is TRBV10-2 and J is TRBJ2-3, with a possible D match to TRBD2 (5 bases). Germline V gene sequence: CDR1 WSHSY, CDR2 SAAADI. Deletions cut 9 bases from V and 1 base from J, with 11 bases between. The CDR3 has 13 residues. The DNA for the CDR3 is TGCGCCAGTACTAGGGCCGGCACAGATACGCAGTATTTT. Protein product: CASTRAGTDTQYF.

This chain connects TRBV7-2 to TRBJ2-1; 7 bases align to TRBD2. There are 15 residues in the CDR3. Losses at the gene ends were 3 bases for V and 4 bases for J; bases not matched to a gene: 6. Germline values: CDR1 SGHTA, CDR2 FQGNSA. CDR3 residues: CASSFGGGPYNEQFF. The DNA of the CDR3 is TGTGCCAGCAGCTTCGGCGGGGGACCATACAATGAGCAGTTCTTC.

This rearrangement joins TRBV4-1 to TRBJ1-6; D uncertain. Germline CDR1 and CDR2: MGHRA and YSYEKL. Trimming took 0 bases from V and 1 from J, leaving 13 bases between them. The CDR3 contains 18 residues. The CDR3 spells CASSQEGGRESYNSPLHF. The CDR3 nucleotides read TGCGCCAGCAGCCAAGAAGGCGGCAGAGAATCCTATAATTCACCCCTCCACTTT.

This clone was seen a single time. This chain connects TRBV5-1 to TRBJ2-1; tentatively, D is TRBD2 (5 bases). The CDR3 totals 16 residues. Germline V CDR1 and CDR2: SGHRS, YFSETQ. V dropped 1 base and J dropped 2 bases, with 13 bases sitting between them. CDR3 bases: TGCGCCAGCAGCTTGAAGGTTAGCGAGACCTACAATGAGCAGTTCTTC. Translating gives CASSLKVSETYNEQFF. Based on the CDR3 plus reference TRBV5-1 and TRBJ2-1, the full variable domain is KAGVTQTPRYLIKTRGQQVTLSCSPISGHRSVSWYQQTPGQGLQFLFEYFSETQRNKGNFPGRFSGRQFSNSRSEMNVSTLELGDSALYLCASSLKVSETYNEQFFGPGTRLTVL.

A remark on this clone: An end of the junction differs from the germline gene, which may be a read error. As DNA, the CDR3 is TGTGCCAGCAGCCAAGACTCCGGGAACGCTGAAGCTTTCTTT. The encoded protein is CASSQDSGNAEAFF. V and J are TRBV4-2 and TRBJ1-1; D gene uncertain. Germline V gene lookup returns CDR1 LGHNA and CDR2 YNFKEQ. The CDR3 consists of 14 residues.